Each of the 2 T cell receptor beta chains below was sequenced from the same sample in a study of T cells in Graves' hyperthyroidism and ophthalmopathy. RNA transcripts yielded amplified TCR beta CDR3 regions. First-round RT-PCR targeting the TCR CDR3 was performed with the HTBI primer set. TCRdb used MiXCR to reprocess the multiplex PCR reads, holding one entry per CDR3 protein. The table lists 300,000 to 400,000 distinct CDR3 sequences, 18% of them singletons, with 40% in the top ten. Sequencing was done on a sample of blood. Receptors were obtained from a man younger than 35 with Graves' ophthalmopathy.

Only a few counts were recorded for this clonotype. The chain carries TRBV18 and TRBJ1-6; D is possibly TRBD1 (5 bases). This CDR3 spans 13 amino acids. Looked up from germline, CDR1 is KGHSH and CDR2 is LQKENI. V was clipped by 0 bases and J by 16 bases, with 13 bases between them. This chain's CDR3 is CASSPPPGLSLHF. CDR3 nucleotide sequence: TGTGCCAGCTCACCACCACCAGGGCTTTCACTCCACTTT.

The J gene is TRBJ2-6, the V gene TRBV24-1, with a tentative D call TRBD1 (5 bases). Germline-derived CDR1 and CDR2 are KGHDR and SFDVKD. CDR3 length equals 16 residues. Trimming cost V 4 bases and J 0 bases, with 9 bases left between them. The CDR3: CATSESRGSGANVLTF. The DNA for the CDR3 is TGTGCCACCAGTGAGTCTAGGGGCTCTGGGGCCAACGTCCTGACTTTC.